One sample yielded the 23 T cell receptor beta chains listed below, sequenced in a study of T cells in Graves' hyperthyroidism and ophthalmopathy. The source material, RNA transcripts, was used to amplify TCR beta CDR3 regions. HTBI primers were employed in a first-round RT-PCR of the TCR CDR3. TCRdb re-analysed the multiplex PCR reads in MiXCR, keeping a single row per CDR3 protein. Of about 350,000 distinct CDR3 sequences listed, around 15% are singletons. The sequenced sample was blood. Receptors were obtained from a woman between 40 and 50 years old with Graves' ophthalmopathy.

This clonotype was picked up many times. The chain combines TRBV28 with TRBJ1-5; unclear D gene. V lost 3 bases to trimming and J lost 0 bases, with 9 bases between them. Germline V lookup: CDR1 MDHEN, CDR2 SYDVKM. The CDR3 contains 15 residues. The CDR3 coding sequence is TGTGCCAGCAGTTTCTTCTTAAATAGCAATCAGCCCCAGCATTTT. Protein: CASSFFLNSNQPQHF.

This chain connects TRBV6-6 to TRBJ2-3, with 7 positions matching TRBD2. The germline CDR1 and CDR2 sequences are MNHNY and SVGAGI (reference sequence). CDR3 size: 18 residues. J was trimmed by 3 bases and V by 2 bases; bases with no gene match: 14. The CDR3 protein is CASSYQPPGFGGTDTQYF. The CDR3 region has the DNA TGTGCCAGCAGTTACCAGCCCCCGGGTTTCGGGGGGACAGATACGCAGTATTTT.

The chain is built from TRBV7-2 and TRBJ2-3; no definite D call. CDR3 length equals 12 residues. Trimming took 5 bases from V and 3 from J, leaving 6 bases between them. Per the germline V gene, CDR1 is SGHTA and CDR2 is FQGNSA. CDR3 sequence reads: CASSRATDTQYF. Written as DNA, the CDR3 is TGTGCCAGCAGCCGGGCTACAGATACGCAGTATTTT.

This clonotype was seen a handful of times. This CDR3 is CASSGAGGAANTGELFF. In DNA, the CDR3 is TGTGCCAGCAGTGGGGCGGGGGGAGCAGCGAACACCGGGGAGCTGTTTTTT. This chain uses TRBV6-1 with TRBJ2-2; TRBD2 aligns across 8 bases. V lost 4 bases and J lost 0; bases outside the gene matches: 7. Germline CDR1 reads MNHNS; CDR2 reads SASEGT. The CDR3 sequence is 17 residues long.

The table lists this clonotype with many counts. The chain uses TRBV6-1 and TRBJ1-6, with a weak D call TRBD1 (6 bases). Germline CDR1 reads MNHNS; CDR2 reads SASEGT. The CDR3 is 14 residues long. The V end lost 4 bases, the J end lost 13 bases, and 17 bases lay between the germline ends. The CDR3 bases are TGTGCCAGCAGTGGGGTACAGGGCGTAGCGCCCCTCCACTTT. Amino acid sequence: CASSGVQGVAPLHF.

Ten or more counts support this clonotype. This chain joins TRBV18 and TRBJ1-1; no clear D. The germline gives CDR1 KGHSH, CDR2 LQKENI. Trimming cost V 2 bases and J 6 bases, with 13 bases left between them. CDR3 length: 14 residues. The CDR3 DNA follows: TGTGCCAGCTCACCAGCGGGATCCTTCCCTGAAGCTTTCTTT. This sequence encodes CASSPAGSFPEAFF.

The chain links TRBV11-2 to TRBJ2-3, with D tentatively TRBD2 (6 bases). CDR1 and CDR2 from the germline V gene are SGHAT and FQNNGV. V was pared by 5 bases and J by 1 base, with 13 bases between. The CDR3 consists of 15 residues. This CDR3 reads CASSPGLTGTDTQYF. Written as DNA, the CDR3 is TGTGCCAGCAGCCCCGGACTAACGGGCACAGATACGCAGTATTTT.

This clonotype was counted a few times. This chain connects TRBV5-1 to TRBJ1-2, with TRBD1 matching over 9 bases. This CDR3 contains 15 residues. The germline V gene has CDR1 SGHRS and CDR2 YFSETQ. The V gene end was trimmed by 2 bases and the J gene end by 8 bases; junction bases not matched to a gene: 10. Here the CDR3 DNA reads TGCGCCAGCAGCTTTGGCGGGACAGGGTATGAAGGCTACACCTTC. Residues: CASSFGGTGYEGYTF.

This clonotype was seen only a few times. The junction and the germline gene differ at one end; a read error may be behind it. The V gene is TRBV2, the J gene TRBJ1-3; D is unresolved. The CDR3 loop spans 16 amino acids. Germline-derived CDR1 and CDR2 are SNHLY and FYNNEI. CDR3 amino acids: CVSSERLRGSGNTIYF. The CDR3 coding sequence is TGTGTCAGCAGTGAAAGGCTGCGGGGATCTGGAAACACCATATATTTT. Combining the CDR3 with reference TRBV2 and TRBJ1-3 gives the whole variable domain EPEVTQTPSHQVTQMGQEVILRCVPISNHLYFYWYRQILGQKVEFLVSFYNNEISEKSEIFDDQFSVERPDGSNFTLKIRSTKLEDSAMYFCVSSERLRGSGNTIYFGEGSWLTVV.

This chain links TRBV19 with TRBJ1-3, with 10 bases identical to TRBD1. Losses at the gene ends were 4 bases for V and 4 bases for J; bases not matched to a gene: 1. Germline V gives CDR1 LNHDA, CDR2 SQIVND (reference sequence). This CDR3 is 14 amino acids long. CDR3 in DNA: TGTGCCAGTAGTACGACAGGGGGCGGAAACACCATATATTTT. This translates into CASSTTGGGNTIYF.

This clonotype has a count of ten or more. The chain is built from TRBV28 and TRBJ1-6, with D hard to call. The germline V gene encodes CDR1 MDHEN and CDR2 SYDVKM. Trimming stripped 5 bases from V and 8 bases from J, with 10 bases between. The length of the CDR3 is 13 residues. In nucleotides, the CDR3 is TGTGCCAGCAGTCCCCACCATGATTCACCCCTCCACTTT. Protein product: CASSPHHDSPLHF.

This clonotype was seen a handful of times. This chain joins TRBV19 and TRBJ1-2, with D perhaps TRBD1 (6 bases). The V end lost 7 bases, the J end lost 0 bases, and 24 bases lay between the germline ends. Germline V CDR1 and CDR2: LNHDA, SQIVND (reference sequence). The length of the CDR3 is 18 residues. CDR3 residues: CASTRGGPYKSTNYGYTF. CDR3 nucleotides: TGTGCCAGTACCCGAGGGGGACCCTACAAATCTACTAACTATGGCTACACCTTC.

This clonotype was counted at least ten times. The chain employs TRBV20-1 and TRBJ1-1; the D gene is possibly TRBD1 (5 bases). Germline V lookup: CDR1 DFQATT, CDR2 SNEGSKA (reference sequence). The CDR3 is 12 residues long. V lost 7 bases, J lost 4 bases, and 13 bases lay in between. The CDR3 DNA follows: TGCAGTGGGGGGAAGGGTTTCACTGAAGCTTTCTTT. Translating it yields CSGGKGFTEAFF.

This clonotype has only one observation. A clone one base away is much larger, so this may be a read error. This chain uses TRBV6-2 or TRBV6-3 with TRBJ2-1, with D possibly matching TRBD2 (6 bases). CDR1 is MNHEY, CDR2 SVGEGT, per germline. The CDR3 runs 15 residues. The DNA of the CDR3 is TGTGCCAGCAGTTACTCCAGCGGGTCCTACAATAAGCAGTTCTTC. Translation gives CASSYSSGSYNKQFF.

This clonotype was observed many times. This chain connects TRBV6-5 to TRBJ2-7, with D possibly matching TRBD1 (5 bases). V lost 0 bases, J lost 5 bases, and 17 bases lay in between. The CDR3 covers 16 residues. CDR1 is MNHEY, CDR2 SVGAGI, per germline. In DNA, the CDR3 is TGTGCCAGCAGTTACTCTAGGGGCCCTCCAGTCCACGAGCAGTACTTC. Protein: CASSYSRGPPVHEQYF.

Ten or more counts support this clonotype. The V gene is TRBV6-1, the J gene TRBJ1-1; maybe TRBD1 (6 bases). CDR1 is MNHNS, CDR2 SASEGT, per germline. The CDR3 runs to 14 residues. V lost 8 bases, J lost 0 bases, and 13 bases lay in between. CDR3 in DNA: TGTGCCAGCGGTCACAGGGAGATGAACACTGAAGCTTTCTTT. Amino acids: CASGHREMNTEAFF.

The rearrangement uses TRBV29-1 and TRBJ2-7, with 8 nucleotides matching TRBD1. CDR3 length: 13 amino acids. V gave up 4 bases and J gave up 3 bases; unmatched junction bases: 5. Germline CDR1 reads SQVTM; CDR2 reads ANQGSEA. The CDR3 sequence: CSVAGQGLYEQYF. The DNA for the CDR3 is TGCAGCGTTGCCGGACAGGGTCTCTACGAGCAGTACTTC.

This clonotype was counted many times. The CDR3, as DNA: TGTGCCAGCAGTACTACAGCCCTAGCGGGCTCGGGCGAGCAGTACTTC. It specifies CASSTTALAGSGEQYF. The V gene is TRBV28, the J gene TRBJ2-7; 8 bases agree with TRBD2. V gave up 5 bases and J gave up 6 bases; unmatched junction bases: 15. The CDR3 covers 16 residues. Germline CDR1 reads MDHEN; CDR2 reads SYDVKM. The full variable domain, completed using reference TRBV28 and TRBJ2-7, is DVKVTQSSRYLVKRTGEKVFLECVQDMDHENMFWYRQDPGLGLRLIYFSYDVKMKEKGDIPEGYSVSREKKERFSLILESASTNQTSMYLCASSTTALAGSGEQYFGPGTRLTVT.

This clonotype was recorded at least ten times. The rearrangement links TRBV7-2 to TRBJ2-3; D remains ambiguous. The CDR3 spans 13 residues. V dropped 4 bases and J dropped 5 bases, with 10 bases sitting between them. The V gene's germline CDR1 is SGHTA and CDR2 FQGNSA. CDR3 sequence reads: CASSSQEGDTQYF. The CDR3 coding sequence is TGTGCCAGCAGCTCCCAAGAAGGAGATACGCAGTATTTT. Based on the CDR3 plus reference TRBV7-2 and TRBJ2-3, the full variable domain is GAGVSQSPSNKVTEKGKDVELRCDPISGHTALYWYRQSLGQGLEFLIYFQGNSAPDKSGLPSDRFSAERTGGSVSTLTIQRTQQEDSAVYLCASSSQEGDTQYFGPGTRLTVL.

The chain's CDR3 is CSARDHGAGAINEQFF. The DNA of the CDR3 is TGCAGTGCTAGAGATCATGGTGCGGGGGCGATCAATGAGCAGTTCTTC. The rearrangement links TRBV20-1 to TRBJ2-1; TRBD2 is a possible D gene (7 bases). Germline loops: CDR1 DFQATT, CDR2 SNEGSKA (reference sequence). V lost 0 bases to trimming and J lost 6 bases, with 18 bases between them. CDR3 length: 16 residues.

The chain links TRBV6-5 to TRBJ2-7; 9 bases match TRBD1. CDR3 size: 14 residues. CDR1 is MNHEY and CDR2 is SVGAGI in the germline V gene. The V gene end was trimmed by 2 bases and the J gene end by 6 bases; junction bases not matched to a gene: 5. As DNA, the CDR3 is TGTGCCAGCAGTTACGGGACAGGGACTCGCGAGCAGTACTTC. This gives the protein CASSYGTGTREQYF.

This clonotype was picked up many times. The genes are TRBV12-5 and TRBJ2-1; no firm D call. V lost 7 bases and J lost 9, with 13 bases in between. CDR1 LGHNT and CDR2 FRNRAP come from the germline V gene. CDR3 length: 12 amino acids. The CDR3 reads CASAQRSGEQFF. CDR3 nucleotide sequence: TGTGCTAGTGCCCAACGTTCAGGTGAGCAGTTCTTC. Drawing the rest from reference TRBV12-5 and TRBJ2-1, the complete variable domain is DARVTQTPRHKVTEMGQEVTMRCQPILGHNTVFWYRQTMMQGLELLAYFRNRAPLDDSGMPKDRFSAEMPDATLATLKIQPSEPRDSAVYFCASAQRSGEQFFGPGTRLTVL.

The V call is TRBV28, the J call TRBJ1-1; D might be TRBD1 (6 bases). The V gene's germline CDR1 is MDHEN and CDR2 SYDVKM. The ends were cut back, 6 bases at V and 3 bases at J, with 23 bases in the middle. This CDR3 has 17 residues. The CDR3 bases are TGTGCCAGCAGAGTAGTAACAGGGCCAACCGGAGACACTGAAGCTTTCTTT. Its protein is CASRVVTGPTGDTEAFF.